Here is one T cell receptor beta chain with its context. The V end was cut by 0 bases, the J end by 3 bases, with 12 bases between. The CDR3 consists of 15 residues. From germline, CDR1 is SGHDN and CDR2 FVKESK. This sample was taken from a study of T cell responses to AZD1222 COVID-19 vaccine. Second-dose schedules of about 4 or about 12 weeks were combined. Sequencing was performed with immunoSEQ multiplex PCR; in TCRdb, only in-frame clones are kept and a portion is missing. The sample records about 130,000 clones, 88% being singletons. The sequenced sample was peripheral blood, obtained 28 days after the second AZD1222 dose. The sequence derives from an adult who received the AZD1222 COVID-19 vaccine. The chain links TRBV14 to TRBJ2-7; maybe TRBD1 (6 bases). DNA for the CDR3: TGTGCCAGCAGCCAAGATCTTAGGACAGACTACGAGCAGTACTTC. Amino acid sequence: CASSQDLRTDYEQYF. The complete variable domain, with remaining parts taken from reference TRBV14 and TRBJ2-7, reads EAGVTQFPSHSVIEKGQTVTLRCDPISGHDNLYWYRRVMGKEIKFLLHFVKESKQDESGMPNNRFLAERTGGTYSTLKVQPAELEDSGVYFCASSQDLRTDYEQYFGPGTRLTVT.